The TCR beta chain described here comes from a study of control samples from healthy donors and cancer patients. Sequencing used immunoSEQ multiplex PCR; TCRdb keeps in-frame clones, though not all of them. The data contain around 190,000 clones, roughly 90% of them seen just once; the ten biggest clones take up around 1.5%. There are 15 residues in the CDR3. Germline assignment: CDR1 MDHEN and CDR2 SYDVKM. V dropped 6 bases and J dropped 4 bases, with 18 bases sitting between them. This clonotype was obtained from a woman aged 50 to 60 in good health. The sequencing input was blood. J is TRBJ1-2 and V is TRBV28; D not resolved. This chain's CDR3 is CASSPWLEGGYGYTF. The CDR3 bases are TGTGCCAGCAGCCCTTGGTTGGAGGGAGGCTATGGCTACACCTTC.